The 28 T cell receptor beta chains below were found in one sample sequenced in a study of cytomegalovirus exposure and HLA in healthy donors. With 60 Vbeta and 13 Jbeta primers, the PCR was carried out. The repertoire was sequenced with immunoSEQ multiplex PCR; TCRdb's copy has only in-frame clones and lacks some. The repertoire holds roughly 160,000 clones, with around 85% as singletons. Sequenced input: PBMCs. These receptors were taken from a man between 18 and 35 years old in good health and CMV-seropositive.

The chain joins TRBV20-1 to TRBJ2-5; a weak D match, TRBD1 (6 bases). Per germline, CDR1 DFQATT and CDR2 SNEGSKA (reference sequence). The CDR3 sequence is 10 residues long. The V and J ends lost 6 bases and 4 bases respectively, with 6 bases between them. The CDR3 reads CSAGGETQYF. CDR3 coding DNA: TGCAGTGCAGGGGGAGAGACCCAGTACTTC.

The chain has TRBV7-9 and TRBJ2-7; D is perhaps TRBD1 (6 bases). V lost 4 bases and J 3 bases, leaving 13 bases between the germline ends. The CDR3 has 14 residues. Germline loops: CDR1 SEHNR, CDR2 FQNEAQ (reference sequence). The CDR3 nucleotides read TGTGCCAGCAGCTCGGGACAAGTTAACTACGAGCAGTACTTC. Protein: CASSSGQVNYEQYF.

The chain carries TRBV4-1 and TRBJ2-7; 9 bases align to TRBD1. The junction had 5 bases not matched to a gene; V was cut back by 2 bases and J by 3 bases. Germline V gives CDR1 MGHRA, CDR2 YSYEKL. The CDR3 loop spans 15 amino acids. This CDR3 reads CASSQKGGQGYEQYF. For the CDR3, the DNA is TGCGCCAGCAGCCAAAAAGGGGGACAGGGCTACGAGCAGTACTTC.

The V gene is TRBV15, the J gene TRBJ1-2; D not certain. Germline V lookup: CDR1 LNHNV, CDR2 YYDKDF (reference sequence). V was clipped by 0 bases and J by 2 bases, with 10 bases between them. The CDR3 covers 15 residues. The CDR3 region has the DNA TGTGCCACCAGCAGAGATCCGGCAGGAAACTATGGCTACACCTTC. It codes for CATSRDPAGNYGYTF. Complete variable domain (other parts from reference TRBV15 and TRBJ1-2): DAMVIQNPRYQVTQFGKPVTLSCSQTLNHNVMYWYQQKSSQAPKLLFHYYDKDFNNEADTPDNFQSRRPNTSFCFLDIRSPGLGDTAMYLCATSRDPAGNYGYTFGSGTRLTVV.

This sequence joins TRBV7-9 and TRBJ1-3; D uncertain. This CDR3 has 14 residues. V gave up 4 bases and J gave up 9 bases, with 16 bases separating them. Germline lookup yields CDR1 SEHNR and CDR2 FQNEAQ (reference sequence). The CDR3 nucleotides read TGTGCCAGCAGCTCGACATTGGCCCGTGGCACCATATATTTT. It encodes CASSSTLARGTIYF.

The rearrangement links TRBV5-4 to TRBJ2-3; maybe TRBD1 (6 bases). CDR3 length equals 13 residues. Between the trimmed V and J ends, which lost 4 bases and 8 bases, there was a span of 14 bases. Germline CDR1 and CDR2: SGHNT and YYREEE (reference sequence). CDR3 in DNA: TGTGCCAGCAGCCCACGGATGGGGGCTACGCAGTATTTT. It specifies CASSPRMGATQYF.

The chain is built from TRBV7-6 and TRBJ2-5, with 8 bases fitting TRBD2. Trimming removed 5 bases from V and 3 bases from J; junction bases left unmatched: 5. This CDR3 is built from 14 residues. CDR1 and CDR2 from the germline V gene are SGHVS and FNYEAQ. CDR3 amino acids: CASSLRGVEETQYF. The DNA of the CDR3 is TGTGCCAGCAGCCTGCGGGGGGTTGAAGAGACCCAGTACTTC.

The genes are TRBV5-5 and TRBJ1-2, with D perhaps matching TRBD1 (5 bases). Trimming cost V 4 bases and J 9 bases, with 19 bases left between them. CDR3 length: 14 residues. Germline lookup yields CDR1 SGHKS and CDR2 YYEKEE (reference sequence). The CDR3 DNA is TGTGCCAGCAGCCTCAGGGCAAGAGAGATAAGCTACACCTTC. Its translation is CASSLRAREISYTF.

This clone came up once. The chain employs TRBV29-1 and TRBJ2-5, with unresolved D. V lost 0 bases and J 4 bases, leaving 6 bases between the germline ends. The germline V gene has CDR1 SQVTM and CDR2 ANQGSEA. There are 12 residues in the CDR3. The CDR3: CSVEEVGETQYF. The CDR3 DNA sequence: TGCAGCGTTGAAGAAGTCGGAGAGACCCAGTACTTC.

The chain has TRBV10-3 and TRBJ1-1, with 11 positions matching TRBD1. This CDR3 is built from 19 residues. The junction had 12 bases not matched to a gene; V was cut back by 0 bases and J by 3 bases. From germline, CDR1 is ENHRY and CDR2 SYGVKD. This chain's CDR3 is CAISESTLLDRGPHTEAFF. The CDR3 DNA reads TGTGCCATCAGTGAGTCGACCCTCCTGGACAGGGGGCCTCACACTGAAGCTTTCTTT.

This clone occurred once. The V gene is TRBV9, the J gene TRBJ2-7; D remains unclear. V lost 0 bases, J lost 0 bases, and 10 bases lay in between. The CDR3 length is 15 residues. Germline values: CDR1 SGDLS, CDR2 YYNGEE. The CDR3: CASSVGAMDSYEQYF. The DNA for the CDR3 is TGTGCCAGCAGCGTAGGGGCGATGGACTCCTACGAGCAGTACTTC.

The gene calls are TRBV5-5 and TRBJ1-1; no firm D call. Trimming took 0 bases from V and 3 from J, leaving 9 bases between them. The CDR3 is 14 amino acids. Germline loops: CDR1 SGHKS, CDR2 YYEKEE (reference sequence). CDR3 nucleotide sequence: TGTGCCAGCAGCTTGGTCCCGGGTTACACTGAAGCTTTCTTT. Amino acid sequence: CASSLVPGYTEAFF.

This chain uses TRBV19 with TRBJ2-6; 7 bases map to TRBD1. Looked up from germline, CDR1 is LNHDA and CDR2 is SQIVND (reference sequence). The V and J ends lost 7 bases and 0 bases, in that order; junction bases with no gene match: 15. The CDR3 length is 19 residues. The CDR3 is CASNAPWTGEASGANVLTF. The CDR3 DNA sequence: TGTGCCAGTAATGCCCCCTGGACAGGCGAGGCCTCTGGGGCCAACGTCCTGACTTTC.

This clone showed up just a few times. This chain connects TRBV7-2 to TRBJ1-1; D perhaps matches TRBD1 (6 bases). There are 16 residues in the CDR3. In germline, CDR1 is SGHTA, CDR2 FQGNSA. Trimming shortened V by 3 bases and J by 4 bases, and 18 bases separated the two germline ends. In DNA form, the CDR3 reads TGTGCCAGCAGCTTGGCAGTTTTGAGGGGGAGCACTGAAGCTTTCTTT. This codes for CASSLAVLRGSTEAFF.

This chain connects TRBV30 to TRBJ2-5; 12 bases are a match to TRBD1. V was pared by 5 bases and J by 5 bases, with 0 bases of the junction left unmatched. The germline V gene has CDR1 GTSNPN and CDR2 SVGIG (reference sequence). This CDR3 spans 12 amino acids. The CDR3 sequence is CAWGTGGETQYF. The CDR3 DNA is TGTGCCTGGGGGACAGGGGGCGAGACCCAGTACTTC.

The CDR3 protein is CAWSPLGRATNTIYF. DNA of the CDR3: TGTGCCTGGAGCCCCCTAGGCAGGGCTACAAACACCATATATTTT. This rearrangement joins TRBV30 to TRBJ1-3; a possible D gene is TRBD1 (5 bases). CDR3 length: 15 residues. Germline V CDR1 and CDR2: GTSNPN, SVGIG (reference sequence). Trimming removed 3 bases from V and 6 bases from J, with 18 bases in between.

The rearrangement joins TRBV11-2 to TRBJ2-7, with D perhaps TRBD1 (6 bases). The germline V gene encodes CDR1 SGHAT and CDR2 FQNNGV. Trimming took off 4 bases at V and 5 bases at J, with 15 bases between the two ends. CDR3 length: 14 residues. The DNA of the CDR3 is TGTGCCAGCAGCTCCGGACAGCTTTATCACGAGCAGTACTTC. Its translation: CASSSGQLYHEQYF. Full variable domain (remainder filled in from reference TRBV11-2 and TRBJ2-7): EAGVAQSPRYKIIEKRQSVAFWCNPISGHATLYWYQQILGQGPKLLIQFQNNGVVDDSQLPKDRFSAERLKGVDSTLKIQPAKLEDSAVYLCASSSGQLYHEQYFGPGTRLTVT.

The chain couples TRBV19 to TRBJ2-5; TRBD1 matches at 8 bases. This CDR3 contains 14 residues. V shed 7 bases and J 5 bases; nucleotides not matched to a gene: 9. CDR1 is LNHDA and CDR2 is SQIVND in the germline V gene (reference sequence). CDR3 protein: CASTAGGGRETQYF. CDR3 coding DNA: TGTGCCAGTACAGCAGGGGGCGGACGGGAGACCCAGTACTTC.

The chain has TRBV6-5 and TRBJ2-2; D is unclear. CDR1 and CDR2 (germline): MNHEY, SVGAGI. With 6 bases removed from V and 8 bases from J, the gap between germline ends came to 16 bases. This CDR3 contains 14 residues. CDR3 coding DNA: TGTGCCAGCAGCAACACCCGGGTTCGTGGGGAGCTGTTTTTT. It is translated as CASSNTRVRGELFF.

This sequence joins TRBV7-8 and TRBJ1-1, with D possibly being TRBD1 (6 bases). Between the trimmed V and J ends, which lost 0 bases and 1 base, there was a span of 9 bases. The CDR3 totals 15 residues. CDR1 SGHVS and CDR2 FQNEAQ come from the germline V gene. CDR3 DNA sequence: TGTGCCAGCAGCTTAGCTACAGGGTGGAACACTGAAGCTTTCTTT. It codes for CASSLATGWNTEAFF.

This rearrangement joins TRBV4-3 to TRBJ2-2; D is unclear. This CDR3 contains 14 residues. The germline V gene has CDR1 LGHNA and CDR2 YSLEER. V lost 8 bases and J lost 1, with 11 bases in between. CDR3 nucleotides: TGCGCCAGCCGGGTAAACCTGAACACCGGGGAGCTGTTTTTT. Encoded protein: CASRVNLNTGELFF.

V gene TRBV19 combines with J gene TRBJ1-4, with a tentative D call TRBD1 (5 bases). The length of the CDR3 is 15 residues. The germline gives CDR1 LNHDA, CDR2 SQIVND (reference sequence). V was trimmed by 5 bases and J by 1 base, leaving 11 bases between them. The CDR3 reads CASSPLGGTNEKLFF. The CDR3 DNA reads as TGTGCCAGTAGTCCCTTGGGGGGAACTAATGAAAAACTGTTTTTT.

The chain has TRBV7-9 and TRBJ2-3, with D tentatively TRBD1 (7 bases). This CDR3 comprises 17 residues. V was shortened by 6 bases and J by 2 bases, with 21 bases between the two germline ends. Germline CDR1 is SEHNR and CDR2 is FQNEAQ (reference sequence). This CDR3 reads CASSYLTGEAPTDTQYF. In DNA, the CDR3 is TGTGCCAGCAGTTATCTCACAGGGGAGGCCCCCACAGATACGCAGTATTTT.

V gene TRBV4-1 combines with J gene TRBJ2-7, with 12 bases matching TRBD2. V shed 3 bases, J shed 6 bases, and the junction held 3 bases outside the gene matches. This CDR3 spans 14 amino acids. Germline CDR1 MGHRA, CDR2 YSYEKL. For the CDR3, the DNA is TGCGCCAGCAGCCACAAACTAGCGGGAGGCGAGCAGTACTTC. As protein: CASSHKLAGGEQYF.

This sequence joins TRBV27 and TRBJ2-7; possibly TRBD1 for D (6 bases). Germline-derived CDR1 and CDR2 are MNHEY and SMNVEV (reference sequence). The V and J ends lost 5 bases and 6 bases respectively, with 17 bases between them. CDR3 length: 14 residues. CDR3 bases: TGTGCCAGCAGTAAACAGGGCCCGTCAGTCGAGCAGTACTTC. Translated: CASSKQGPSVEQYF.

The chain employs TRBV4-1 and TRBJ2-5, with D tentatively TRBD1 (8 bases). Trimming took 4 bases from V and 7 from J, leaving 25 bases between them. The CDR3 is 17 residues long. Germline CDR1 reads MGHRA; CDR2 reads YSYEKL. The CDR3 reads CASSPITGGGRLGTQYF. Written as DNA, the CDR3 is TGCGCCAGCAGCCCTATCACAGGGGGGGGGCGTCTTGGGACCCAGTACTTC.

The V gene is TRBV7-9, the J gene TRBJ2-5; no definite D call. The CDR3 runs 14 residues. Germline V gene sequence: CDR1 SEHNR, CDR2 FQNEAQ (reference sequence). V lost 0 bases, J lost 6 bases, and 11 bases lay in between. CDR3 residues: CASSLATPPKTQYF. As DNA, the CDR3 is TGTGCCAGCAGCTTAGCGACTCCGCCCAAGACCCAGTACTTC.

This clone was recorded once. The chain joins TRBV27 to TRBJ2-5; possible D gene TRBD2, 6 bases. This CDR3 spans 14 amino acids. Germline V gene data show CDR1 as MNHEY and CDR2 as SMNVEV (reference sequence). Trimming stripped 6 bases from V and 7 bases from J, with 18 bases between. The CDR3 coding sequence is TGTGCCAGCAGACCAGGGCAGGCGGGACGGACCCAGTACTTC. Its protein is CASRPGQAGRTQYF.